The T cell receptor (beta chain) described here comes from a study of blood T cell repertoires in COVID-19. Study at large: Sites in the United States, Italy and Spain provided acute and convalescent COVID-19 samples. The analysed material was cDNA or gDNA that came from T cells, B-cell-depleted T cells, or PBMCs.

Germline V gene data show CDR1 as ENHRY and CDR2 as SYGVKD. V lost 0 bases and J lost 0, with 9 bases in between. The CDR3 is 15 residues long. Authors' methods: Nucleated cell counts were estimated from reference gene primer amplification. Assay used: immunoSEQ multiplex PCR; TCRdb lists only in-frame clones, some missing. The D gene and trimming were derived from the DNA, and the V and J assignments and clone size from that table. The sample has roughly 190,000 clones, 80% to 85% seen once. The receptor was derived from a human donor in a cohort sampled during active COVID-19. The sample taken for sequencing was peripheral blood. The chain links TRBV10-3 to TRBJ2-7; D is perhaps TRBD2 (5 bases). Written as DNA, the CDR3 is TGTGCCATCAGTGAGTCGGGAGATAACTCCTACGAGCAGTACTTC. This sequence encodes CAISESGDNSYEQYF.